What follows are 10 T cell receptor beta chains derived from one specimen sequenced in a study of beta chain features in type 1 diabetes. Broader study findings: Researchers report that Type 1 diabetes patients had moderately but significantly shorter TCRB CDR3s across all four CD4+ subsets.

Sequenced material consisted of expressed TCRB transcripts (all of the isolated RNA was reverse transcribed). The repertoire was sequenced with immunoSEQ multiplex PCR; TCRdb's copy has only in-frame clones and lacks some. The sample lists about 340,000 clones; less than 15% were seen once. No antigen has been identified for these receptors. The specimen was naive CD4+ T cells from blood. The receptor source for this set is a woman aged 18-29 years with type 1 diabetes.

This chain uses TRBV28 with TRBJ1-1, with TRBD1 identical over 10 bases. The germline V gene has CDR1 MDHEN and CDR2 SYDVKM. The CDR3 covers 19 residues. V lost 3 bases to trimming and J lost 4 bases; unmatched junction nucleotides: 17. The DNA for the CDR3 is TGTGCCAGCAGTTTGATATACACCGGGACAGGGGAGTGGAGCACTGAAGCTTTCTTT. This codes for CASSLIYTGTGEWSTEAFF. Looking up the rest from reference TRBV28 and TRBJ1-1 gives the full variable domain: DVKVTQSSRYLVKRTGEKVFLECVQDMDHENMFWYRQDPGLGLRLIYFSYDVKMKEKGDIPEGYSVSREKKERFSLILESASTNQTSMYLCASSLIYTGTGEWSTEAFFGQGTRLTVV.

V gene TRBV6-6 combines with J gene TRBJ1-1; D ambiguous. Per germline, CDR1 MNHNY and CDR2 SVGAGI (reference sequence). Trimming shortened V by 5 bases and J by 1 base, and 11 bases separated the two germline ends. The CDR3 has 14 amino acids. The CDR3 nucleotides read TGTGCCAGCAGTGCTCGTGCGGCGAACACTGAAGCTTTCTTT. Amino acids: CASSARAANTEAFF.

This clone was seen a handful of times. The V and J genes are TRBV11-2 and TRBJ2-2; 13 bases match TRBD2. V lost 2 bases and J lost 2; bases outside the gene matches: 2. The germline V gene has CDR1 SGHAT and CDR2 FQNNGV. The CDR3 is 17 residues long. The CDR3: CASSLRGLAGNTGELFF. In DNA, the CDR3 is TGTGCCAGCAGCTTAAGGGGACTAGCGGGAAACACCGGGGAGCTGTTTTTT.

This clone was seen a handful of times. The chain links TRBV7-2 to TRBJ2-5; tentatively, D is TRBD2 (6 bases). The CDR3 is made up of 15 amino acids. Between the trimmed V and J ends, which lost 5 bases and 6 bases, there was a span of 19 bases. Germline V CDR1 and CDR2: SGHTA, FQGNSA. This CDR3 reads CASSKPGTGVQTQYF. CDR3 sequence (DNA): TGTGCCAGCAGCAAACCCGGGACGGGAGTTCAGACCCAGTACTTC.

The CDR3 loop is CASSPSRPEAFF. CDR3 bases: TGTGCCAGCTCACCAAGCCGCCCTGAAGCTTTCTTT. The chain is built from TRBV18 and TRBJ1-1; D unresolved. The CDR3 runs 12 residues. CDR1 is KGHSH and CDR2 is LQKENI in the germline V gene. The V end lost 2 bases, the J end lost 6 bases, and 7 bases lay between the germline ends.

Here the CDR3 reads CASSARQGGRGETQYF. The CDR3, as DNA: TGTGCCAGCAGCGCCCGACAGGGGGGAAGGGGGGAGACCCAGTACTTC. The rearrangement links TRBV7-8 to TRBJ2-5; 9 bases agree with TRBD1. Germline trimming cut 5 bases from V and 5 bases from J; bases unmatched to any gene: 12. Per the germline V gene, CDR1 is SGHVS and CDR2 is FQNEAQ. The CDR3 has 16 residues.

This clone came up a few times. The gene calls are TRBV5-4 and TRBJ2-1, with D perhaps matching TRBD1 (6 bases). Trimming cost V 2 bases and J 6 bases, with 15 bases left between them. CDR3 length: 15 residues. Germline V gene lookup returns CDR1 SGHNT and CDR2 YYREEE (reference sequence). DNA for the CDR3: TGTGCCAGCAGCTTCAGGGGTAGTAAGGGCAATGAGCAGTTCTTC. As protein: CASSFRGSKGNEQFF.

This clone showed up just a few times. The gene calls are TRBV14 and TRBJ2-3; D unclear. The germline V and J ends were trimmed by 4 bases and 0 bases, with 17 bases remaining between them. From germline, CDR1 is SGHDN and CDR2 FVKESK. CDR3 length: 17 amino acids. CDR3 protein: CASSLPRGHVSTDTQYF. CDR3 in DNA: TGTGCCAGCAGCCTACCGCGCGGCCATGTTAGCACAGATACGCAGTATTTT.

This clone was found once. The chain uses TRBV27 and TRBJ1-2, with D maybe TRBD1 (6 bases). Per the germline V gene, CDR1 is MNHEY and CDR2 is SMNVEV (reference sequence). The V gene lost 5 bases and the J gene lost 4 bases, with 11 bases spanning the gap. There are 13 residues in the CDR3. CDR3 bases: TGTGCCAGCAGTCCGGGACACCGCTATGGCTACACCTTC. This translates into CASSPGHRYGYTF.

The chain uses TRBV19 and TRBJ2-5; tentatively, D is TRBD2 (7 bases). The CDR3 extends over 13 amino acids. Looked up from germline, CDR1 is LNHDA and CDR2 is SQIVND (reference sequence). Trimming stripped 5 bases from V and 5 bases from J, with 12 bases between. This chain's CDR3 is CASSAGAGETQYF. The CDR3 DNA reads TGTGCCAGTAGTGCGGGGGCTGGTGAGACCCAGTACTTC.